This passage covers 15 T cell receptor beta chains from one sample sequenced in a study of OX40 agonist ivuxolimab in advanced cancers. This table comes from immunoSEQ multiplex PCR, and its TCRdb copy is limited to in-frame clones, with some not included. The table has about 77,000 clones, around 86% seen once. This sample comprised CD4+ or CD8+ T cells sorted from blood, obtained in a trial of the OX40 agonist ivuxolimab. These TCRs come from an adult with an advanced solid tumor such as melanoma, head and neck, liver or kidney cancer.

The rearrangement links TRBV7-6 to TRBJ2-1; 9 bases are a match to TRBD2. V shed 2 bases, J shed 11 bases, and the junction held 10 bases outside the gene matches. The CDR3 is made up of 15 amino acids. From germline, CDR1 is SGHVS and CDR2 FNYEAQ. As DNA, the CDR3 is TGTGCCAGCAGCTTATCGGGCGGGGGGGCCTTGAAGCAGTTCTTC. Translation gives CASSLSGGGALKQFF.

This clone occurred a few times. This CDR3 reads CASSHDEGGDQPQHF. The CDR3 DNA is TGCGCCAGCAGCCATGACGAGGGGGGGGATCAGCCCCAGCATTTT. The genes are TRBV4-1 and TRBJ1-5, with TRBD1 as a possible D gene (6 bases). Germline CDR1 MGHRA, CDR2 YSYEKL. The V gene lost 3 bases and the J gene lost 5 bases, with 14 bases spanning the gap. The CDR3 is made up of 15 amino acids.

The chain uses TRBV10-3 and TRBJ2-1; D call uncertain. V was pared by 3 bases and J by 5 bases, with 17 bases between. Germline loops: CDR1 ENHRY, CDR2 SYGVKD. CDR3 length: 16 residues. Here the CDR3 reads CAISESNRAVDNEQFF. Written as DNA, the CDR3 is TGTGCCATCAGTGAATCTAACCGAGCAGTTGACAATGAGCAGTTCTTC.

This clone occurred once. This rearrangement joins TRBV4-1 to TRBJ2-1, with 11 bases lining up with TRBD2. The CDR3 covers 17 residues. V lost 4 bases to trimming and J lost 7 bases; unmatched junction nucleotides: 12. Germline V gene data show CDR1 as MGHRA and CDR2 as YSYEKL. The CDR3: CASSLAATSGGGNEQFF. The CDR3 bases are TGCGCCAGCAGCCTTGCTGCTACTAGCGGGGGAGGGAATGAGCAGTTCTTC.

The rearrangement uses TRBV7-9 and TRBJ2-7; D possibly corresponds to TRBD2 (6 bases). Germline values: CDR1 SEHNR, CDR2 FQNEAQ (reference sequence). The CDR3 extends over 14 amino acids. The ends were cut back, 6 bases at V and 5 bases at J, with 17 bases in the middle. The CDR3 is CASSIAGGFDEQYF. In DNA form, the CDR3 reads TGTGCCAGCAGTATCGCTGGAGGGTTCGACGAGCAGTACTTC. Complete variable domain (other parts from reference TRBV7-9 and TRBJ2-7): DTGVSQNPRHKITKRGQNVTFRCDPISEHNRLYWYRQTLGQGPEFLTYFQNEAQLEKSRLLSDRFSAERPKGSFSTLEIQRTEQGDSAMYLCASSIAGGFDEQYFGPGTRLTVT.

This clone appeared once. This sequence joins TRBV7-2 and TRBJ1-1; a possible D gene is TRBD1 (5 bases). V lost 5 bases and J 4 bases, leaving 14 bases between the germline ends. This CDR3 is 14 amino acids long. Germline CDR1 reads SGHTA; CDR2 reads FQGNSA. CDR3 nucleotides: TGTGCCAGCAGCCCGATGGAGGGGAGCACTGAAGCTTTCTTT. Translating it yields CASSPMEGSTEAFF.

The gene calls are TRBV6-4 and TRBJ1-1; D unresolved. Germline V gene sequence: CDR1 MRHNA, CDR2 SNTAGT. This CDR3 has 13 amino acids. V shed 2 bases and J shed 11 bases, with 15 bases lying between them. The CDR3 protein is CASSDRPLIRAFF. CDR3 DNA: TGTGCCAGCAGTGACCGACCTTTAATCCGGGCTTTCTTT.

This chain links TRBV18 with TRBJ2-5; 7 nucleotides match TRBD1. The CDR3 is 16 residues long. CDR1 KGHSH and CDR2 LQKENI come from the germline V gene. V lost 1 base to trimming and J lost 5 bases; unmatched junction nucleotides: 10. The CDR3 spells CASSPQAPGGSETQYF. In DNA, the CDR3 is TGTGCCAGCTCACCACAGGCCCCAGGGGGATCGGAGACCCAGTACTTC. The entire variable domain, with the rest obtained from reference TRBV18 and TRBJ2-5, is as follows: NAGVMQNPRHLVRRRGQEARLRCSPMKGHSHVYWYRQLPEEGLKFMVYLQKENIIDESGMPKERFSAEFPKEGPSILRIQQVVRGDSAAYFCASSPQAPGGSETQYFGPGTRLLVL.

The chain has TRBV19 and TRBJ1-5; D is unresolved. Germline loops: CDR1 LNHDA, CDR2 SQIVND (reference sequence). This CDR3 region has 15 residues. Trimming stripped 5 bases from V and 0 bases from J, with 11 bases between. The CDR3 reads CASSYSLASNQPQHF. The CDR3 nucleotides read TGTGCCAGTAGTTATTCTTTGGCTAGCAATCAGCCCCAGCATTTT.

Only a few counts were recorded for this clone. This chain uses TRBV11-2 with TRBJ2-1; D gene ambiguous. V lost 0 bases and J 8 bases, leaving 11 bases between the germline ends. The CDR3 sequence is 14 residues long. Germline-derived CDR1 and CDR2 are SGHAT and FQNNGV. The CDR3 protein is CASSLDTQRYEQFF. The CDR3 DNA reads as TGTGCCAGCAGCTTAGATACGCAGAGGTATGAGCAGTTCTTC.

The genes are TRBV4-3 and TRBJ2-1; TRBD2 matches at 8 bases. The CDR3 consists of 15 residues. The germline V gene encodes CDR1 LGHNA and CDR2 YSLEER. J gave up 6 bases and V 4 bases, and 8 bases lay outside the gene matches. Here the CDR3 reads CASSPGRGGRNEQFF. Written as DNA, the CDR3 is TGCGCCAGCAGCCCGGGGCGCGGGGGGCGCAATGAGCAGTTCTTC.

The chain recombines TRBV6-5 with TRBJ1-6, with D perhaps matching TRBD1 (6 bases). Germline lookup yields CDR1 MNHEY and CDR2 SVGAGI. The CDR3 loop spans 14 amino acids. V was shortened by 2 bases and J by 14 bases, with 16 bases between the two germline ends. Written as DNA, the CDR3 is TGTGCCAGCAGTTACCACGGGACAATAGAGTCCCTCCACTTT. As protein: CASSYHGTIESLHF.

This rearrangement joins TRBV19 to TRBJ2-7, with TRBD2 matching over 9 bases. Germline loops: CDR1 LNHDA, CDR2 SQIVND (reference sequence). J gave up 4 bases and V 5 bases, and 9 bases lay outside the gene matches. The length of the CDR3 is 15 residues. The DNA of the CDR3 is TGTGCCAGTAGTTCGCGCCCGGGACTAGCATACGAGCAGTACTTC. This sequence encodes CASSSRPGLAYEQYF.

This clone has only one observation. The CDR3 sequence is CASSADLGNTEAFF. CDR3 in DNA: TGTGCCAGCAGCGCAGACCTGGGGAACACTGAAGCTTTCTTT. The chain uses TRBV2 and TRBJ1-1, with D unresolved. V was clipped by 6 bases and J by 1 base, with 12 bases between them. The CDR3 is made up of 14 amino acids. Germline values: CDR1 SNHLY, CDR2 FYNNEI. Using reference TRBV2 and TRBJ1-1 for the parts outside the CDR3, the full variable domain is EPEVTQTPSHQVTQMGQEVILRCVPISNHLYFYWYRQILGQKVEFLVSFYNNEISEKSEIFDDQFSVERPDGSNFTLKIRSTKLEDSAMYFCASSADLGNTEAFFGQGTRLTVV.

The chain recombines TRBV7-2 with TRBJ1-3; D remains ambiguous. CDR3 length equals 15 residues. CDR1 and CDR2 from the germline V gene are SGHTA and FQGNSA. V lost 6 bases, J lost 4 bases, and 16 bases lay in between. In DNA, the CDR3 is TGTGCCAGCAGTCCCAACCCCGGACCCGGAAACACCATATATTTT. Encoded protein: CASSPNPGPGNTIYF. The variable domain in full, completed from reference TRBV7-2 and TRBJ1-3, reads GAGVSQSPSNKVTEKGKDVELRCDPISGHTALYWYRQSLGQGLEFLIYFQGNSAPDKSGLPSDRFSAERTGGSVSTLTIQRTQQEDSAVYLCASSPNPGPGNTIYFGEGSWLTVV.